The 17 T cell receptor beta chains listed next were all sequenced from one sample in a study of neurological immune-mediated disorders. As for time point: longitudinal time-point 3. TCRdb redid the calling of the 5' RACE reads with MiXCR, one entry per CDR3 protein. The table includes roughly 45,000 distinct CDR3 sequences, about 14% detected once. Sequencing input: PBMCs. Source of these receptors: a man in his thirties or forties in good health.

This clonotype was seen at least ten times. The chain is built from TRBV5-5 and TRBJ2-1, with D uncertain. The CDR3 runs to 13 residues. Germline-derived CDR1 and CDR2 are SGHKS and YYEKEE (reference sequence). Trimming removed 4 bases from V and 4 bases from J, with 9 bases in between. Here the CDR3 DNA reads TGTGCCAGCAGCCCCGGAAATTACAATGAGCAGTTCTTC. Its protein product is CASSPGNYNEQFF.

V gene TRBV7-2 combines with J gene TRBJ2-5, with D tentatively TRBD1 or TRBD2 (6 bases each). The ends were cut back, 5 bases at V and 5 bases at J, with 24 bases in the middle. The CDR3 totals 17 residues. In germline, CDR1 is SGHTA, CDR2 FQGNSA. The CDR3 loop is CASSQGSCSGRAETQYF. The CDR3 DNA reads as TGTGCCAGCAGCCAGGGGTCATGTAGCGGTAGGGCGGAGACCCAGTACTTC.

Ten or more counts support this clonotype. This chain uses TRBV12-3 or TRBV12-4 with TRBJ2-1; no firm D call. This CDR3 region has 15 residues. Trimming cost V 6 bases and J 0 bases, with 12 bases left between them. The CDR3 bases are TGTGCCAGCAGGGACGGTTCAAGCTCCTACAATGAGCAGTTCTTC. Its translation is CASRDGSSSYNEQFF.

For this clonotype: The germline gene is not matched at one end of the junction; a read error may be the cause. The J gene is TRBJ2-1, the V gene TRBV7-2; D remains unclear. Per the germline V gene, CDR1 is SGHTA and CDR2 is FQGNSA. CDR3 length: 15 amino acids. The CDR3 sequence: CASSLARATYNELFF. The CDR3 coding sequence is TGTGCCAGCAGCTTAGCCAGAGCTACCTACAATGAGCTGTTCTTC.

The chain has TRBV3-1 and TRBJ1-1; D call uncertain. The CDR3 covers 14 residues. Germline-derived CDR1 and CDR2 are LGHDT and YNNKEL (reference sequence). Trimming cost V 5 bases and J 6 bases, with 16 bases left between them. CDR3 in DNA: TGTGCCAGCAGCTTGGGTCATGGGAGCTCTGAAGCTTTCTTT. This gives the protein CASSLGHGSSEAFF.

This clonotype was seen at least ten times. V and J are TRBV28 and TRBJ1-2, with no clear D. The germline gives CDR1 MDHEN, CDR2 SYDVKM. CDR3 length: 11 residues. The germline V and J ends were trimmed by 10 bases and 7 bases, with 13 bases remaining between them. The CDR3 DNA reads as TGTGCCACCTCTTCATCGGGTGGCTACACCTTC. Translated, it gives CATSSSGGYTF.

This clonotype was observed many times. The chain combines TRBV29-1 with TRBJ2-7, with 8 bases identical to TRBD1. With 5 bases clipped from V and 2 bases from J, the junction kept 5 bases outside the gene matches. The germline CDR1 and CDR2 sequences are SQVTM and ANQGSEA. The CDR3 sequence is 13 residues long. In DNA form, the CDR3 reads TGCAGCGTTCCCGGGACAGGAGCCTACGAGCAGTACTTC. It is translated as CSVPGTGAYEQYF.

The CDR3 bases are TGTGCCAGCAGCCAGCCCCTGAACACTGAAGCTTTCTTT. Its translation: CASSQPLNTEAFF. This sequence joins TRBV3-1 and TRBJ1-1; no clear D. This CDR3 region has 13 residues. V shed 3 bases and J shed 0 bases, with 5 bases lying between them. The germline CDR1 and CDR2 sequences are LGHDT and YNNKEL (reference sequence).

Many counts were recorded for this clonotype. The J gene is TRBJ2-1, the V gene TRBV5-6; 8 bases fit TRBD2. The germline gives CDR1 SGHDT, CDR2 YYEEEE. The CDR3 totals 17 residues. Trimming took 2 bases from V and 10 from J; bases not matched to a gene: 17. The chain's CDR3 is CASSFLGREGPSGEQFF. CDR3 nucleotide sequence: TGTGCCAGCAGCTTTCTCGGTCGGGAGGGCCCCTCGGGGGAGCAGTTCTTC.

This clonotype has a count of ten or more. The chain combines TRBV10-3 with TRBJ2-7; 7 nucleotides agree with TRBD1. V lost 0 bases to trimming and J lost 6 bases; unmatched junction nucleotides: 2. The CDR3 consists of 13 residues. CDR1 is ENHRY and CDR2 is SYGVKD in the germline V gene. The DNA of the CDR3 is TGTGCCATCAGTGAGTCGACAGGGCTCGAGCAGTACTTC. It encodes CAISESTGLEQYF.

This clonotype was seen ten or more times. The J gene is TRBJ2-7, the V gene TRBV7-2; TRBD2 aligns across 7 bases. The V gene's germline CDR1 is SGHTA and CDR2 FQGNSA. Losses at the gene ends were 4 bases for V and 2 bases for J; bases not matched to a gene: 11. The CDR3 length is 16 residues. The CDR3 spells CASSSPGGRSAYEQYF. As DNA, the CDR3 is TGTGCCAGCAGCTCCCCGGGCGGGAGATCTGCCTACGAGCAGTACTTC. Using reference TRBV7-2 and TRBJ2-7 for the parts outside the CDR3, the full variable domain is GAGVSQSPSNKVTEKGKDVELRCDPISGHTALYWYRQSLGQGLEFLIYFQGNSAPDKSGLPSDRFSAERTGGSVSTLTIQRTQQEDSAVYLCASSSPGGRSAYEQYFGPGTRLTVT.

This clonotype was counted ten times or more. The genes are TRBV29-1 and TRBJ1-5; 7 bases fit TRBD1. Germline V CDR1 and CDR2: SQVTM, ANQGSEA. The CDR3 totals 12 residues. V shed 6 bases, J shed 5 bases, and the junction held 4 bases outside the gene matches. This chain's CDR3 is CSVRDRDQPQHF. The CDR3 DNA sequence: TGCAGCGTCCGGGACAGAGATCAGCCCCAGCATTTT.

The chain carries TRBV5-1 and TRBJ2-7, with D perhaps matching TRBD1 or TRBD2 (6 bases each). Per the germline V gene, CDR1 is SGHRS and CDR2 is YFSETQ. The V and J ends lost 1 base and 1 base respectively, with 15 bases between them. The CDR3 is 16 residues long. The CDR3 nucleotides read TGCGCCAGCAGCTTGATGGGGGGCGGACCATCCTACGAGCAGTACTTC. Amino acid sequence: CASSLMGGGPSYEQYF.

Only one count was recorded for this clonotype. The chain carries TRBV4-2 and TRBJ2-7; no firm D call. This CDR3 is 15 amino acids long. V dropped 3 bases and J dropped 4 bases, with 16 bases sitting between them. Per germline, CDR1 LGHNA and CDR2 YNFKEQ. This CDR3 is CASSQTGLSEYEQYF. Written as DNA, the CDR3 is TGTGCCAGCAGCCAGACCGGTTTGAGCGAATACGAGCAGTACTTC.

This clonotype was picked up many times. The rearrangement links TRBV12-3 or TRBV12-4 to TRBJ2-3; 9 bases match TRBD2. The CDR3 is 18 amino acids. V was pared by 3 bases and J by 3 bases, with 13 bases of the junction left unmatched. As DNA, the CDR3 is TGTGCCAGCAGTTTTTCGGCGGGAGGGCAAAGACGAACAGATACGCAGTATTTT. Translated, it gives CASSFSAGGQRRTDTQYF.

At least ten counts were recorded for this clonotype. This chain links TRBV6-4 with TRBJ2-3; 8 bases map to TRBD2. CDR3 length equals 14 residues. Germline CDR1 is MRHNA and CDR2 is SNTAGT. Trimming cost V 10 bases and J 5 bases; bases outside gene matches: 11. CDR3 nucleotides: TGTGCCACCAGCCCGGGACTAGATAAAGATACGCAGTATTTT. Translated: CATSPGLDKDTQYF.

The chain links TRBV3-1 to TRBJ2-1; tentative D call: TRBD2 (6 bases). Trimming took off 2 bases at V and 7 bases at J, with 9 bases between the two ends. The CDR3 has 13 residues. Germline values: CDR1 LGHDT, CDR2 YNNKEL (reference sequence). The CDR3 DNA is TGTGCCAGCAGCCAACTAGCGACGAATGAGCAGTTCTTC. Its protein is CASSQLATNEQFF.